The 14 T cell receptor beta chains below come from one sample, sequenced in a study of monozygotic twins with cystic fibrosis. Method: immunoSEQ multiplex PCR; TCRdb's copy keeps in-frame clones and lacks some. The sample includes roughly 30,000 clones, around 90% of them seen just once. Sequencing was done on a sample of blood. The source of these receptors is a girl aged 2-10 years with cystic fibrosis.

This chain connects TRBV28 to TRBJ1-5; 7 nucleotides align to TRBD1. The germline V gene has CDR1 MDHEN and CDR2 SYDVKM. The CDR3 consists of 13 residues. V lost 7 bases to trimming and J lost 7 bases; unmatched junction nucleotides: 7. In DNA, the CDR3 is TGTGCCAGCAATGACAGGGATTACCAGCCCCAGCATTTT. It yields the protein CASNDRDYQPQHF.

This clone was recorded only once. The chain joins TRBV6-5 to TRBJ1-2, with 7 bases that match TRBD1. V trimming: 5 bases; J trimming: 5 bases; junction bases outside the gene matches: 5. Germline assignment: CDR1 MNHEY and CDR2 SVGAGI. This CDR3 is built from 13 residues. The CDR3 loop is CASSTTGSYGYTF. CDR3 nucleotides: TGTGCCAGCAGTACGACAGGGAGTTATGGCTACACCTTC.

This chain links TRBV28 with TRBJ2-7; D ambiguous. Trimming stripped 5 bases from V and 9 bases from J, with 14 bases between. From germline, CDR1 is MDHEN and CDR2 SYDVKM. CDR3 length: 12 residues. In DNA, the CDR3 is TGTGCCAGCAGTCCCCGGGCCCAGCGGCAGTACTTC. The encoded protein is CASSPRAQRQYF.

The genes are TRBV28 and TRBJ1-5, with D maybe TRBD1 (5 bases). Trimming took off 3 bases at V and 2 bases at J, with 8 bases between the two ends. The CDR3 is 14 amino acids. Germline CDR1 and CDR2: MDHEN and SYDVKM. CDR3 bases: TGTGCCAGCAGTTTGATAGGGGGCAATCAGCCCCAGCATTTT. It codes for CASSLIGGNQPQHF.

The chain couples TRBV2 to TRBJ1-2; weak D call: TRBD1 (6 bases). The CDR3 runs to 15 residues. CDR1 is SNHLY, CDR2 FYNNEI, per germline. The ends were cut back, 4 bases at V and 8 bases at J, with 20 bases in the middle. The CDR3 protein is CASSAFLRGREGYTF. CDR3 coding DNA: TGTGCCAGCAGTGCTTTCTTACGGGGGCGGGAAGGCTACACCTTC.

This chain connects TRBV7-2 to TRBJ1-1; tentative D call: TRBD1 (5 bases). The length of the CDR3 is 14 residues. V lost 6 bases, J lost 7 bases, and 18 bases lay in between. Germline V lookup: CDR1 SGHTA, CDR2 FQGNSA. The CDR3 nucleotides read TGTGCCAGCAGTCTTTATTCCGGGACCCTTGAAGCTTTCTTT. Encoded protein: CASSLYSGTLEAFF.

The chain has TRBV5-1 and TRBJ2-2, with 7 nucleotides matching TRBD2. V dropped 4 bases and J dropped 7; count of bases not matched to a gene: 7. The CDR3 has 14 amino acids. CDR1 is SGHRS and CDR2 is YFSETQ in the germline V gene. CDR3 protein: CASSGRGADGELFF. The CDR3 DNA sequence: TGCGCCAGCAGCGGGAGGGGCGCCGACGGGGAGCTGTTTTTT.

The V call is TRBV19, the J call TRBJ1-5; D gene ambiguous. CDR1 LNHDA and CDR2 SQIVND come from the germline V gene (reference sequence). The germline V and J ends were trimmed by 2 bases and 0 bases, with 11 bases remaining between them. The CDR3 is 16 residues long. The CDR3 spells CASSIMVRHSNQPQHF. The CDR3 DNA is TGTGCCAGTAGTATAATGGTAAGACATAGCAATCAGCCCCAGCATTTT.

V gene TRBV29-1 combines with J gene TRBJ2-7; 8 bases fit TRBD2. Germline V gene lookup returns CDR1 SQVTM and CDR2 ANQGSEA. Trimming cost V 7 bases and J 2 bases; bases outside gene matches: 16. CDR3 length: 16 residues. This CDR3 is CSALQFSGGLTYEQYF. DNA of the CDR3: TGCAGCGCCTTACAATTCAGCGGGGGACTGACCTACGAGCAGTACTTC.

The count of this clone is one. The chain couples TRBV5-5 to TRBJ2-1; D perhaps matches TRBD1 (5 bases). Trimming removed 0 bases at V and 3 bases at J, with 13 bases between. Germline V gene lookup returns CDR1 SGHKS and CDR2 YYEKEE (reference sequence). The CDR3 covers 16 residues. CDR3 residues: CASSLVQGRLYNEQFF. The CDR3 DNA follows: TGTGCCAGCAGCTTGGTTCAGGGCAGACTCTACAATGAGCAGTTCTTC.

The chain couples TRBV4-1 to TRBJ2-1; 9 positions match TRBD2. Trimming removed 4 bases from V and 6 bases from J; junction bases left unmatched: 10. CDR1 and CDR2 from the germline V gene are MGHRA and YSYEKL. CDR3 length: 16 residues. The CDR3 spells CASSRSGLAVSNEQFF. The CDR3 coding sequence is TGCGCCAGCAGCCGATCGGGACTAGCCGTATCCAATGAGCAGTTCTTC.

The chain combines TRBV11-3 with TRBJ1-1, with D perhaps TRBD1 (5 bases). The length of the CDR3 is 13 residues. V lost 6 bases and J lost 1, with 9 bases in between. From germline, CDR1 is SGHNT and CDR2 YENEEA. The CDR3 region has the DNA TGTGCCAGCAGTCAAGGGGAGAACACTGAAGCTTTCTTT. This sequence encodes CASSQGENTEAFF.

The CDR3 spells CAIRDKEVEQYF. The CDR3 bases are TGTGCCATCCGGGACAAAGAGGTCGAGCAGTACTTC. The gene calls are TRBV2 and TRBJ2-7, with TRBD1 as a possible D gene (6 bases). V was clipped by 10 bases and J by 6 bases, with 16 bases between them. CDR1 and CDR2 (germline): SNHLY, FYNNEI. This CDR3 contains 12 residues.

Only one count was recorded for this clone. The chain employs TRBV5-1 and TRBJ2-7; weak D call: TRBD1 (6 bases). From germline, CDR1 is SGHRS and CDR2 YFSETQ. The CDR3 consists of 15 residues. Deletions cut 2 bases from V and 5 bases from J, with 17 bases between. The CDR3 sequence: CASSFKTGTLDEQYF. CDR3 coding DNA: TGCGCCAGCAGCTTTAAAACAGGGACCCTAGACGAGCAGTACTTC.